What follows describes a single T cell receptor (beta chain). The antigen is unknown. This sample stems from a study of CD8+ T cells in alopecia areata. At the level of the study: Tofacitinib administration to treated patients was oral, at 5 to 10 mg twice daily.

Trimming removed 2 bases from V and 5 bases from J; junction bases left unmatched: 8. The CDR3 covers 16 residues. Germline V gene lookup returns CDR1 SGHVS and CDR2 FNYEAQ. Study observations and caveats: A single nonresponder leaves the baseline CD8+ expansion link to response uncertain.

Extraction and reverse transcription of RNA yielded cDNA as the sequencing template. TCRdb's copy holds only in-frame clones and misses some; the assay was immunoSEQ multiplex PCR. The sample shows around 300,000 clones, roughly 60% of them seen only once. Indicated treatment: oral pan-JAK inhibitor, 5-10 mg twice daily. The chain joins TRBV7-6 to TRBJ2-5; 10 bases line up with TRBD2. The input for sequencing was CD4+ T cells sorted from blood, taken between weeks 51 and 52, from a patient treated with tofacitinib. The sequence was collected from a human donor with alopecia areata. CDR3 in amino acids: CASSLSASGGAETQYF. In nucleotides, the CDR3 is TGTGCCAGCAGCTTATCGGCTAGCGGGGGAGCGGAGACCCAGTACTTC.